The rows below give T cell receptor beta chains drawn from one sample of a study of T cells in tuberculosis. Only in-frame clones appear in the TCRdb table, and some are missing; sequencing was by immunoSEQ multiplex PCR. The table records over 40,000 clones, 95% of them present only once. The sequencing sample was made of PBMCs. These receptors originate from a donor between 10 and 35 years old with latent tuberculosis or without tuberculosis infection. Both conserved end residues are trimmed from each CDR3.

J gene: TRBJ2-7
V gene: TRBV19
CDR3 protein: ASSTYERGQY

J gene: TRBJ1-5
V gene: TRBV7-2
CDR3 protein: ASSLGGLQPQH

J gene: TRBJ2-7
V gene: TRBV27
CDR3 protein: ASGPRGLYEQY

J gene: TRBJ1-1
V gene: TRBV29-1
CDR3 protein: SGAVGQGKGTEAF

J gene: TRBJ2-7
V gene: TRBV11-2
CDR3 protein: ASSLEAHINEQY

J gene: TRBJ1-2
V gene: TRBV7-6
CDR3 protein: ASSAAQGGGYT

J gene: TRBJ1-1
V gene: TRBV29-1
CDR3 protein: SVEMTGNTEAF

J gene: TRBJ1-1
V gene: TRBV5-1
CDR3 protein: ASSLGQGARRTEAF

J gene: TRBJ1-2
V gene: TRBV9
CDR3 protein: ASSVTGRGNYGYT

J gene: TRBJ1-2
V gene: TRBV28
CDR3 protein: ASSDTFYGYT

J gene: TRBJ1-2
V gene: TRBV7-9
CDR3 protein: ASSLGNRPGGYT

J gene: TRBJ1-1
V gene: TRBV5-4
CDR3 protein: ASRMGGKTEAF

J gene: TRBJ1-5
V gene: TRBV2
CDR3 protein: ASRAAGASNQPQH

J gene: TRBJ1-2
V gene: TRBV5-1
CDR3 protein: ASSKNREGSQLT

J gene: TRBJ2-3
V gene: TRBV25-1
CDR3 protein: ASSERGLGTDTQY

J gene: TRBJ1-1
V gene: TRBV10-1
CDR3 protein: ASSGTVNTEAF

J gene: TRBJ2-2
V gene: TRBV27
CDR3 protein: ASSQHGTEPTGELF

J gene: TRBJ1-6
V gene: TRBV9
CDR3 protein: ASSVGRNSPLH

J gene: TRBJ1-4
V gene: TRBV6-4
CDR3 protein: ASSEGGAGEKLF

J gene: TRBJ2-1
V gene: TRBV25-1
CDR3 protein: ASSEYPPNRSEDNEQF

J gene: TRBJ2-4
V gene: TRBV25-1
CDR3 protein: STGTSGGKNIQY

J gene: TRBJ2-7
V gene: TRBV27
CDR3 protein: ASSFTGAEQY

J gene: TRBJ1-5
V gene: TRBV25-1
CDR3 protein: ASSEGQANQPQH

J gene: TRBJ2-7
V gene: TRBV5-5
CDR3 protein: ASSLTQGRLAGASYEQY

J gene: TRBJ2-7
V gene: TRBV5-4
CDR3 protein: ASSPGGERYEQY

J gene: TRBJ1-4
V gene: TRBV28
CDR3 protein: ASSRGRDEKLF

J gene: TRBJ1-4
V gene: TRBV28
CDR3 protein: ASRGGAVGEKLF